Each of the 12 T cell receptor beta chains below was sequenced from the same sample in a study of T cell responses to AZD1222 COVID-19 vaccine. TCRdb's table, derived via immunoSEQ multiplex PCR, lists solely in-frame clones and lacks some. The sample has about 92,000 clones, about 90% seen once. Sample: peripheral blood, taken on day 0 of AZD1222 vaccination. Receptor source: an adult in good health.

This clone was recorded once. This chain connects TRBV28 to TRBJ2-1; weak D call: TRBD2 (5 bases). Trimming cost V 3 bases and J 4 bases, with 13 bases left between them. The CDR3 runs to 15 residues. CDR1 is MDHEN and CDR2 is SYDVKM in the germline V gene. CDR3 nucleotide sequence: TGTGCCAGCAGTTTCTTTCGGGAAGTATACAATGAGCAGTTCTTC. As protein: CASSFFREVYNEQFF.

On this clone itself: The identical CDR3 is also encoded by other nucleotide sequences in the sample. The V and J genes are TRBV28 and TRBJ1-1; D remains ambiguous. The CDR3 covers 12 residues. The germline V and J ends were trimmed by 2 bases and 8 bases, with 9 bases remaining between them. Germline CDR1 and CDR2: MDHEN and SYDVKM. Here the CDR3 reads CASSLQATEAFF. The CDR3 DNA sequence: TGTGCCAGCAGTTTACAAGCAACAGAAGCTTTCTTT.

This clone was seen just once. V gene TRBV29-1 combines with J gene TRBJ2-1, with 8 bases aligning to TRBD2. Germline values: CDR1 SQVTM, CDR2 ANQGSEA. Losses at the gene ends were 5 bases for V and 4 bases for J; bases not matched to a gene: 4. The CDR3 totals 13 residues. CDR3 sequence reads: CSVRREVYNEQFF. CDR3 sequence (DNA): TGCAGCGTTCGGCGGGAGGTGTACAATGAGCAGTTCTTC.

The chain combines TRBV29-1 with TRBJ1-4; D ambiguous. The V end was cut by 3 bases, the J end by 10 bases, with 18 bases between. The CDR3 spans 14 residues. CDR1 and CDR2 from the germline V gene are SQVTM and ANQGSEA. The DNA of the CDR3 is TGCAGCGTTGACCCGGGAGCAGATAGAGGAAAACTGTTTTTT. Translating it yields CSVDPGADRGKLFF.

The chain links TRBV7-2 to TRBJ2-7; TRBD1 agrees at 8 bases. Looked up from germline, CDR1 is SGHTA and CDR2 is FQGNSA. V lost 4 bases and J lost 0; bases outside the gene matches: 8. The CDR3 length is 16 residues. The CDR3 sequence is CASSSGPGTGSYEQYF. CDR3 in DNA: TGTGCCAGCAGCTCTGGACCCGGGACAGGCTCCTACGAGCAGTACTTC.

This chain connects TRBV28 to TRBJ1-5, with 8 bases lining up with TRBD1. The CDR3 runs 16 residues. The ends lost 5 bases at V and 1 base at J; junction bases unmatched: 7. Germline lookup yields CDR1 MDHEN and CDR2 SYDVKM. The CDR3 DNA reads as TGTGCCAGCAGTCCTTCGGGACAGGCGAGCAATCAGCCCCAGCATTTT. This gives the protein CASSPSGQASNQPQHF.

This sequence joins TRBV9 and TRBJ1-1; TRBD1 might be the D (5 bases). The CDR3 loop spans 15 amino acids. Germline-derived CDR1 and CDR2 are SGDLS and YYNGEE. Deletions cut 3 bases from V and 1 base from J, with 13 bases between. The CDR3 DNA sequence: TGTGCCAGCAGCGAAAGAGGACAAACGAACACTGAAGCTTTCTTT. Amino acids: CASSERGQTNTEAFF.

The gene calls are TRBV15 and TRBJ1-6; D is unclear. Per germline, CDR1 LNHNV and CDR2 YYDKDF (reference sequence). V was clipped by 4 bases and J by 5 bases, with 6 bases between them. This CDR3 region has 13 residues. The CDR3 loop is CATSISNNSPLHF. CDR3 DNA sequence: TGTGCCACCAGCATCAGTAATAATTCACCCCTCCACTTT.

This chain connects TRBV6-1 to TRBJ2-7; 11 bases fit TRBD1. The CDR3 has 16 amino acids. The germline gives CDR1 MNHNS, CDR2 SASEGT. With V trimmed by 4 bases and J by 3 bases, 8 bases remained unmatched. The CDR3 coding sequence is TGTGCCAGCAGTGTCTACCTCGGGACAGGGGGCTACGAGCAGTACTTC. This gives the protein CASSVYLGTGGYEQYF.

The chain is built from TRBV5-6 and TRBJ1-3, with D perhaps TRBD1 (5 bases). V dropped 2 bases and J dropped 2 bases, with 14 bases sitting between them. The CDR3 sequence is 16 residues long. Per the germline V gene, CDR1 is SGHDT and CDR2 is YYEEEE. DNA for the CDR3: TGTGCCAGCAGCTTTTCGTGGGGGACGGCTGGAAACACCATATATTTT. Translation: CASSFSWGTAGNTIYF. The complete variable domain, with remaining parts taken from reference TRBV5-6 and TRBJ1-3, reads DAGVTQSPTHLIKTRGQQVTLRCSPKSGHDTVSWYQQALGQGPQFIFQYYEEEERQRGNFPDRFSGHQFPNYSSELNVNALLLGDSALYLCASSFSWGTAGNTIYFGEGSWLTVV.

J is TRBJ2-3 and V is TRBV18; possible D gene TRBD1, 6 bases. CDR1 is KGHSH and CDR2 is LQKENI in the germline V gene. This CDR3 spans 16 amino acids. The V gene lost 4 bases and the J gene lost 2 bases, with 16 bases spanning the gap. CDR3 loop: CASSLIQGSLTDTQYF. The DNA of the CDR3 is TGTGCCAGCTCACTCATACAGGGTTCCCTCACAGATACGCAGTATTTT.

This clone was found a few times. V usage is TRBV12-3 or TRBV12-4 and J usage is TRBJ2-7; 9 nucleotides align to TRBD1. The CDR3 sequence is 13 residues long. V lost 6 bases to trimming and J lost 6 bases; unmatched junction nucleotides: 6. CDR3 protein: CASSLGQGTEQYF. The CDR3 DNA is TGTGCCAGCAGCCTAGGACAGGGGACCGAGCAGTACTTC.